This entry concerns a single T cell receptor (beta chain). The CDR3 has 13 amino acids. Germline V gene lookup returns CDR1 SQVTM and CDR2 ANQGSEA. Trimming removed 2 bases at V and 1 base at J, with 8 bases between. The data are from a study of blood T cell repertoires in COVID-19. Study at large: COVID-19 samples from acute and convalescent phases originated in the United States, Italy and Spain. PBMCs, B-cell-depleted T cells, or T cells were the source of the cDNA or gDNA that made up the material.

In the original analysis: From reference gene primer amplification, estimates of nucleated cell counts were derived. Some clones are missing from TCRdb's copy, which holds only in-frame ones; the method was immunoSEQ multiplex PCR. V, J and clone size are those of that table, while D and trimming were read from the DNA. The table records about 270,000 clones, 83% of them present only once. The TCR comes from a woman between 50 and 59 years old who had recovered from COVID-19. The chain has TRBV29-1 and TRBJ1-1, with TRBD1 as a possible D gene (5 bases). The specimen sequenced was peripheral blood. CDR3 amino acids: CSVERGGNTEAFF. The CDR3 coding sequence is TGCAGCGTTGAAAGGGGCGGGAACACTGAAGCTTTCTTT.